These T cell receptor beta chains were read from a single sample in a study of shared clonotypes between healthy human individuals. Sequencing was performed with immunoSEQ multiplex PCR; in TCRdb, only in-frame clones are kept and a portion is missing. The table includes 850,000 to 1,100,000 clones, approximately 80% detected once. Sequencing was done on a sample of memory CD4+ T cells from PBMCs. The receptors derive from a man between 18 and 35 years old in good health. Some clones in this sample may be carry-over from other donors' samples. The CDR3 runs from the conserved cysteine through the conserved F or W. A D gene is named only where the DNA matches it firmly. Clone size is not always given. Where it is, it says once, few, many or a class for expanded clones.

v_gene,j_gene,abundance,d_gene,CDR3aa,CDR3nt
TRBV28,TRBJ1-3,few,-,CASRARKDTIYF,TGTGCCAGCAGAGCAAGGAAGGACACCATATATTTT
TRBV7-3,TRBJ2-3,once,TRBD2,CASSLVPAGGPGDTQYF,TGTGCCAGCAGCTTAGTCCCTGCGGGAGGGCCGGGGGATACGCAGTATTTT
TRBV7-6,TRBJ1-5,once,-,CASSLGEARGQPQHF,TGTGCCAGCAGCTTAGGTGAGGCTAGGGGTCAGCCCCAGCATTTT
TRBV28,TRBJ2-1,-,TRBD1,CASSPGTGVDYNEQFF,TGTGCCAGCAGTCCCGGGACAGGGGTCGATTACAATGAGCAGTTCTTC
TRBV2,TRBJ1-5,-,-,CASSVDTSNQPQHF,TGTGCCAGCAGCGTTGACACGAGCAATCAGCCCCAGCATTTT
TRBV19,TRBJ2-7,-,-,CASSLPGDLYEQYF,TGTGCCAGTAGCCTCCCCGGCGATCTTTACGAGCAGTACTTC
TRBV7-2,TRBJ2-7,-,-,CASSLDRGAYEQYF,TGTGCCAGCAGCTTAGATCGGGGTGCCTACGAGCAGTACTTC
TRBV5-4,TRBJ2-7,-,TRBD2,CASSLASGVGTEQYF,TGTGCCAGCAGCTTGGCTAGCGGGGTGGGGACCGAGCAGTACTTC
TRBV5-1,TRBJ2-5,few,TRBD1,CASSPQGARETQYF,TGCGCCAGCAGCCCACAGGGGGCGCGGGAGACCCAGTACTTC
TRBV20-1,TRBJ2-7,-,-,CSAGDIYEQYF,TGCAGTGCTGGGGACATTTACGAGCAGTACTTC
TRBV30,TRBJ2-3,-,TRBD1,CAWSPAGTGGVRKYF,TGTGCCTGGAGTCCAGCCGGGACAGGGGGCGTTCGAAAGTATTTT
TRBV28,TRBJ1-2,-,-,CASTPGSVNYGYTF,TGTGCCAGCACCCCAGGGTCTGTCAACTATGGCTACACCTTC
TRBV30,TRBJ2-5,-,-,CAWSGPAETQYF,TGTGCCTGGAGTGGACCGGCGGAGACCCAGTACTTC
TRBV5-4,TRBJ1-2,-,-,CASSLGAGVSYGYTF,TGTGCCAGCAGCTTGGGGGCAGGGGTTAGCTATGGCTACACCTTC
TRBV4-1,TRBJ2-2,-,-,CASSSRGDSANTGELFF,TGCGCCAGCAGCTCTCGGGGGGACAGCGCGAACACCGGGGAGCTGTTTTTT
TRBV27,TRBJ1-5,-,TRBD1,CASSSGTGNQPQHF,TGTGCCAGCAGCTCCGGGACAGGGAATCAGCCCCAGCATTTT
TRBV6-4,TRBJ2-2,-,TRBD2,CASSLYSGANTGELFF,TGTGCCAGCAGCCTCTACAGCGGGGCGAACACCGGGGAGCTGTTTTTT
TRBV6-5,TRBJ2-3,-,-,CASSPAISPDTQYF,TGTGCCAGCAGTCCGGCGATTAGCCCAGATACGCAGTATTTT
TRBV28,TRBJ2-5,-,-,CASSTPQLETQYF,TGTGCCAGCAGTACCCCGCAGTTAGAGACCCAGTACTTC
TRBV28,TRBJ2-3,-,TRBD2,CASSLTSGRDSDTQYF,TGTGCCAGCAGTTTGACTAGCGGGAGGGATTCAGATACGCAGTATTTT
TRBV7-2,TRBJ2-3,-,TRBD1,CASSLTGNPTDTQYF,TGTGCCAGCAGCTTGACAGGGAATCCCACAGATACGCAGTATTTT
TRBV7-9,TRBJ2-7,-,-,CASSLDFGGGSEQYF,TGTGCCAGCAGCTTAGACTTTGGAGGTGGGTCCGAGCAGTACTTC
TRBV28,TRBJ2-7,once,TRBD2,CASSLAGASYEQYF,TGTGCCAGCAGTCTAGCGGGAGCCTCCTACGAGCAGTACTTC
TRBV7-9,TRBJ2-5,-,-,CASSLVGGRGETQYF,TGTGCCAGCAGCTTAGTCGGGGGGCGCGGGGAGACCCAGTACTTC
TRBV5-4,TRBJ2-1,-,TRBD1,CASSVGTGGYNEQFF,TGTGCCAGCAGCGTCGGGACAGGGGGATACAATGAGCAGTTCTTC
TRBV5-1,TRBJ2-2,few,-,CASTSLSGGGELFF,TGCGCCAGTACCTCTCTTTCCGGAGGCGGGGAGCTGTTTTTT
TRBV2,TRBJ1-2,-,-,CASRPRGPYGYTF,TGTGCCAGCCGTCCTCGGGGCCCATATGGCTACACCTTC
TRBV28,TRBJ1-5,-,TRBD1,CASSGVDRGSNQPQHF,TGTGCCAGCAGTGGGGTAGACAGGGGTTCAAATCAGCCCCAGCATTTT
TRBV7-2,TRBJ1-2,-,-,CASSSPRGGLSAAATF,TGTGCCAGCAGCTCCCCTCGCGGGGGTTTGTCGGCCGCCGCCACCTTC
TRBV11-3,TRBJ2-7,few,TRBD1,CASSQGQGASYEQYF,TGTGCCAGCAGCCAGGGACAGGGGGCCTCCTACGAGCAGTACTTC
TRBV7-9,TRBJ2-5,-,TRBD1,CASSDTGGGETQYF,TGTGCCAGCAGCGACACAGGGGGCGGTGAGACCCAGTACTTC
TRBV5-1,TRBJ2-7,-,-,CASRARAASYEQYF,TGCGCCAGCAGGGCGAGGGCAGCTAGCTACGAGCAGTACTTC
TRBV30,TRBJ1-5,-,-,CAWSALQGLSQPQHF,TGTGCCTGGAGTGCCCTACAGGGTTTAAGTCAGCCCCAGCATTTT
TRBV27,TRBJ2-4,once,TRBD1,CASSPGTGTSEEYF,TGTGCCAGCAGTCCCGGGACAGGTACCTCGGAGGAGTACTTC
TRBV19,TRBJ2-7,-,-,CASSIVGGSYEQYF,TGTGCCAGTAGTATCGTTGGGGGATCCTACGAGCAGTACTTC
TRBV6-5,TRBJ2-3,-,TRBD2,CASSLAGLYTDTQYF,TGTGCCAGCAGTCTAGCGGGCCTCTACACAGATACGCAGTATTTT
TRBV10-3,TRBJ1-3,few,-,CAISEVSSGNTIYF,TGTGCCATCAGTGAGGTTTCCTCTGGAAACACCATATATTTT
TRBV18,TRBJ2-5,-,-,CASSPPGLHQETQYF,TGTGCCAGCTCACCACCTGGACTGCACCAAGAGACCCAGTACTTC
TRBV28,TRBJ1-5,-,-,CASEPPGGNQPQHF,TGTGCCAGCGAGCCCCCGGGAGGCAATCAGCCCCAGCATTTT
TRBV7-2,TRBJ2-1,few,TRBD2,CASRDTSGYNEQFF,TGTGCCAGCAGGGATACTAGCGGATACAATGAGCAGTTCTTC
TRBV4-2,TRBJ1-1,-,-,CASSHPDSRTEAFF,TGTGCCAGCAGCCACCCGGACAGTAGGACTGAAGCTTTCTTT
TRBV9,TRBJ1-4,-,-,CASSVSGTHQNEKLFF,TGTGCCAGCAGCGTAAGCGGGACACACCAAAATGAAAAACTGTTTTTT
TRBV7-2,TRBJ1-1,few,-,CASSFDQGGEAFF,TGTGCCAGCAGCTTTGATCAGGGAGGAGAAGCTTTCTTT
TRBV9,TRBJ1-1,-,-,CASSSRRNTEAFF,TGTGCCAGCAGCTCACGACGGAACACTGAAGCTTTCTTT
TRBV19,TRBJ2-1,-,TRBD2,CASRTSGRGHEQFF,TGTGCCAGTAGGACTAGCGGTCGTGGGCATGAGCAGTTCTTC
TRBV4-2,TRBJ2-7,-,TRBD2,CASSQDHGGGPEQYF,TGTGCCAGCAGCCAAGATCATGGGGGAGGGCCCGAGCAGTACTTC
TRBV7-2,TRBJ2-4,-,-,CASSATWWAKNIQYF,TGTGCCAGCAGCGCTACCTGGTGGGCCAAAAACATTCAGTACTTC
TRBV29-1,TRBJ1-2,-,-,CSARQQTQVGYTF,TGCAGCGCCCGACAGCAGACGCAGGTTGGCTACACCTTC
TRBV4-1,TRBJ1-5,-,-,CASSQDGGLGNQPQHF,TGCGCCAGCAGCCAAGATGGGGGGCTCGGCAATCAGCCCCAGCATTTT
TRBV7-9,TRBJ2-2,-,-,CASSLLRLAGGELFF,TGTGCCAGCAGCTTATTACGACTCGCGGGCGGGGAGCTGTTTTTT
TRBV27,TRBJ1-5,-,TRBD1,CASSPRTGEEGNQPQHF,TGTGCCAGCAGTCCGCGGACAGGGGAAGAGGGCAATCAGCCCCAGCATTTT
TRBV9,TRBJ2-1,-,-,CASSAGGPGLNTFF,TGTGCCAGCAGCGCCGGGGGCCCGGGCCTTAACACGTTCTTC
TRBV7-8,TRBJ2-3,-,TRBD2,CASSFGLGADTQYF,TGTGCCAGCAGCTTTGGACTAGGGGCGGATACGCAGTATTTT
TRBV30,TRBJ1-6,-,-,CAWSVQRDSPLHF,TGTGCCTGGAGTGTACAGAGGGATTCACCCCTCCACTTT
TRBV7-2,TRBJ2-1,-,TRBD2,CASRRTSASYNEQFF,TGTGCCAGCAGGAGGACTAGCGCCTCCTACAATGAGCAGTTCTTC
TRBV28,TRBJ2-5,-,TRBD2,CASTSGGTSGTTQYF,TGTGCCAGCACTTCGGGGGGGACTAGCGGGACGACCCAGTACTTC